This TCR beta chain is from a study of T cell repertoires in cytomegalovirus infection. Across the study: In the study, CMV epitopes included recently identified HLA-C-restricted and well-studied HLA-B-restricted ones. It can be stated that public TCR beta signatures indicated CMV infection as well as a matching HLA type. General observations from the study: The ex vivo response showed dominance by HLA-C-restricted CMV-specific TCR beta clonotypes. Public TCR beta family frequency separated CMV-and-HLA carriers, including in an independent cohort.

Germline V lookup: CDR1 SGHTA, CDR2 FQGTGA. The CDR3 is made up of 14 amino acids. Trimming took off 5 bases at V and 4 bases at J, with 13 bases between the two ends. In its sample, this clonotype was seen a few times. Its specificity is unknown. TCRdb called the reads again in MiXCR, with one record for every CDR3 protein. Here the sample spans roughly 990,000 distinct CDR3 sequences, around 29% being singletons. V and J are TRBV7-3 and TRBJ2-3, with D hard to call. The sequencing here drew on cultured CD8+ T cells from PBMCs, taken from culture after CMV antigen stimulation. The origin of this receptor is a human donor in good health (CMV status not recorded). Some clones in this sample may be carry-over from other donors' samples. CDR3 bases: TGTGCCAGCAGCCCTGACAAGGGATCAGATACGCAGTATTTT. Translation gives CASSPDKGSDTQYF. Drawing the rest from reference TRBV7-3 and TRBJ2-3, the complete variable domain is GAGVSQTPSNKVTEKGKYVELRCDPISGHTALYWYRQSLGQGPEFLIYFQGTGAADDSGLPNDRFFAVRPEGSVSTLKIQRTERGDSAVYLCASSPDKGSDTQYFGPGTRLTVL.